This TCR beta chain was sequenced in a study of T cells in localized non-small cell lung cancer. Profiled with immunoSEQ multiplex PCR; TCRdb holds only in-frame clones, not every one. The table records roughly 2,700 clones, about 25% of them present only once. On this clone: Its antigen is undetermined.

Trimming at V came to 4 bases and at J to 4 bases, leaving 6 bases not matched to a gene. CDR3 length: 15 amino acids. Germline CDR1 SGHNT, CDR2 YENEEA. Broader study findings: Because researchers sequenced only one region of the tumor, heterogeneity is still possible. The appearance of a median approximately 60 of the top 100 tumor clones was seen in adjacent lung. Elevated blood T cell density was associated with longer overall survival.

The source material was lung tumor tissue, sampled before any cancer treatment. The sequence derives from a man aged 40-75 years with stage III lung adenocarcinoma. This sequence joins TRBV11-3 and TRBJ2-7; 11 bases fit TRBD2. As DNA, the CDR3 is TGTGCCAGCAGCTCGTTAGCGGGGGGGCTGTACGAGCAGTACTTC. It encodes CASSSLAGGLYEQYF. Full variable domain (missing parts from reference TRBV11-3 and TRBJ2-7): EAGVVQSPRYKIIEKKQPVAFWCNPISGHNTLYWYLQNLGQGPELLIRYENEEAVDDSQLPKDRFSAERLKGVDSTLKIQPAELGDSAVYLCASSSLAGGLYEQYFGPGTRLTVT.